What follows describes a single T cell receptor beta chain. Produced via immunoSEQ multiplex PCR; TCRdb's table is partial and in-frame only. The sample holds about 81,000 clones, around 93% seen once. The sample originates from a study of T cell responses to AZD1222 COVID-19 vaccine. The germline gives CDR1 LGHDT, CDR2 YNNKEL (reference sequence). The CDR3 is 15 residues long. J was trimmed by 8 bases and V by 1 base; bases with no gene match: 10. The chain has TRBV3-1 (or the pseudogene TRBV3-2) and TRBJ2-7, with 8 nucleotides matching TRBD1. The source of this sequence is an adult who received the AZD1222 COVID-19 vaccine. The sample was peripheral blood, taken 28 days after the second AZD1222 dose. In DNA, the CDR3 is TGTGCCAGCAGCCAAGGAAGGCAGGGGGCTATCAAGCAGTACTTC. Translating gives CASSQGRQGAIKQYF.